This T cell receptor beta chain was profiled in a study of cytomegalovirus exposure and HLA in healthy donors. General study findings and limits: Earlier analysis found most TCR beta V segments productive about 87% or about 30% of the time.

Amplification used 60 Vbeta primers and 13 Jbeta primers. Method: immunoSEQ multiplex PCR; TCRdb's copy keeps in-frame clones and lacks some. The table for this sample gives 100,000 to 150,000 clones. Details on this clone: Its target is unknown.

It was healthy bone marrow donors who served as donors. CDR3 size: 15 residues. Germline-derived CDR1 and CDR2 are SGHVS and FQNEAQ. The V segment lost 1 base and the J segment 6 bases; nucleotides outside the gene matches: 4. Sequencing was done on a sample of PBMCs. This sequence originates from a man between 18 and 35 years old in good health and CMV-seronegative. The rearrangement links TRBV7-8 to TRBJ1-5; 9 nucleotides align to TRBD1. Here the CDR3 reads CASSLVGQGPQPQHF. The CDR3 nucleotides read TGTGCCAGCAGCTTAGTGGGACAGGGCCCTCAGCCCCAGCATTTT. The entire variable domain, with the rest obtained from reference TRBV7-8 and TRBJ1-5, is as follows: GAGVSQSPRYKVAKRGQDVALRCDPISGHVSLFWYQQALGQGPEFLTYFQNEAQLDKSGLPSDRFFAERPEGSVSTLKIQRTQQEDSAVYLCASSLVGQGPQPQHFGDGTRLSIL.